The following is a TCR beta chain sequence with its context. Its specificity is not known. Germline V lookup: CDR1 SGHVS, CDR2 FNYEAQ. This CDR3 has 15 amino acids. V was clipped by 5 bases and J by 8 bases; unmatched bases: 9. At cycle 4 day 1, cycle 7 day 1, and baseline, blood was sampled. This sample was included in a study of OX40 agonist ivuxolimab in advanced cancers. Sequencing used immunoSEQ multiplex PCR; TCRdb keeps in-frame clones, though not all of them. The sample lists around 74,000 clones, 85% to 95% occurring once. General study results and limits: In the 0.1-3.0 mg/kg groups, partial responders showed among the lowest expansion. Researchers did not establish what antigens the expanded peripheral T cells target.

The sequencing here drew on CD4+ or CD8+ T cells sorted from blood, taken in a trial of the OX40 agonist ivuxolimab. The chain carries TRBV7-6 and TRBJ1-2, with 12 nucleotides matching TRBD1. The TCR originated in an adult with an advanced solid tumor such as melanoma, head and neck, liver or kidney cancer. This CDR3 reads CASSPRDRGQIGYTF. Here the CDR3 DNA reads TGTGCCAGCAGCCCTAGGGACAGGGGGCAGATCGGCTACACCTTC.